A single sample is the source of the 24 T cell receptor beta chains below, sequenced in a study of T cells in Graves' hyperthyroidism and ophthalmopathy. TCR beta CDR3 regions were amplified from RNA transcripts. Carried out on the TCR CDR3, a first-round RT-PCR used the HTBI primer set. TCRdb redid the calling of the multiplex PCR reads with MiXCR, one entry per CDR3 protein. The table includes hundreds of thousands of distinct CDR3 sequences, 46% detected once. Sequences were obtained from peripheral blood or thyroid tissue (not recorded which). The source of these receptors is a woman younger than 30 with Graves' hyperthyroidism.

This clonotype occurred a few times. The chain joins TRBV7-9 to TRBJ2-2, with D uncertain. Trimming shortened V by 5 bases and J by 4 bases, and 8 bases separated the two germline ends. The CDR3 has 13 amino acids. CDR1 is SEHNR and CDR2 is FQNEAQ in the germline V gene (reference sequence). The CDR3 DNA reads as TGTGCCAGCAGCGTTAGTGTCACCGGGGAGCTGTTTTTT. Translated: CASSVSVTGELFF.

The chain is built from TRBV5-5 and TRBJ1-2; no definite D call. V shed 0 bases and J shed 7 bases, with 16 bases lying between them. The CDR3 contains 15 residues. CDR1 is SGHKS and CDR2 is YYEKEE in the germline V gene (reference sequence). This CDR3 is CASSLASLNPGGYTF. CDR3 nucleotides: TGTGCCAGCAGCTTGGCTTCCCTAAATCCAGGTGGCTACACCTTC.

This clonotype was detected a few times. The junction departs from germline at one end; a sequencing error may be responsible. The chain is built from TRBV5-1 and TRBJ1-1; D ambiguous. CDR3 length: 11 amino acids. Germline V gene lookup returns CDR1 SGHRS and CDR2 YFSETQ. CDR3 coding DNA: TGTGCCAGCAGAACGTCGGGTGAAGCTTTCTTT. This encodes CASRTSGEAFF.

This chain links TRBV10-3 with TRBJ2-6; 11 bases are shared with TRBD1. With V trimmed by 6 bases and J by 2 bases, 9 bases remained unmatched. Germline CDR1 reads ENHRY; CDR2 reads SYGVKD. This CDR3 contains 18 residues. The DNA of the CDR3 is TGTGCCATCAGCAAGCGGGACAGGGGGTTTGCTGGGGCCAACGTCCTGACTTTC. This gives the protein CAISKRDRGFAGANVLTF.

About this clonotype itself: A read error may produce the germline difference seen at one junction end. V is TRBV10-2 and J is TRBJ1-3; D gene uncertain. This CDR3 contains 14 residues. Germline assignment: CDR1 WSHSY and CDR2 SAAADI. The CDR3 nucleotides are TGTGCCAGCAGTTACTCGAGGGTGGGAAACACCATATATTTT. Its protein product is CASSYSRVGNTIYF.

This clonotype was observed a handful of times. J is TRBJ1-4 and V is TRBV7-2, with unresolved D. The CDR3 length is 16 residues. Between the trimmed V and J ends, which lost 5 bases and 4 bases, there was a span of 17 bases. Germline CDR1 reads SGHTA; CDR2 reads FQGNSA. Here the CDR3 reads CASSPRGHSNNEKLFF. The CDR3 nucleotides read TGTGCCAGCAGCCCGAGAGGGCACAGTAATAATGAAAAACTGTTTTTT.

V usage is TRBV2 and J usage is TRBJ1-5; D perhaps matches TRBD1 (6 bases). The CDR3 totals 16 residues. Germline-derived CDR1 and CDR2 are SNHLY and FYNNEI. The V end was cut by 6 bases, the J end by 2 bases, with 17 bases between. DNA of the CDR3: TGTGCCAGCAGAAATTTACAGGGTTTAGGCAATCAGCCCCAGCATTTT. Its translation: CASRNLQGLGNQPQHF. Looking up the rest from reference TRBV2 and TRBJ1-5 gives the full variable domain: EPEVTQTPSHQVTQMGQEVILRCVPISNHLYFYWYRQILGQKVEFLVSFYNNEISEKSEIFDDQFSVERPDGSNFTLKIRSTKLEDSAMYFCASRNLQGLGNQPQHFGDGTRLSIL.

Concerning this clonotype itself: At one boundary the junction diverges from the germline segment, which might be a read error. The chain recombines TRBV7-8 with TRBJ2-7; D is unresolved. The CDR3 contains 14 residues. Germline CDR1 and CDR2: SGHVS and FQNEAQ. The chain's CDR3 is CASSPLLVSYEQYF. The CDR3 DNA sequence: TGCGCCAGCAGCCCGCTTCTAGTTTCCTACGAGCAGTACTTC.

The V gene is TRBV29-1, the J gene TRBJ2-2; D unclear. Trimming removed 3 bases at V and 8 bases at J, with 7 bases between. The CDR3 consists of 11 residues. CDR1 is SQVTM and CDR2 is ANQGSEA in the germline V gene. CDR3 loop: CSVDGRGELFF. The CDR3 coding sequence is TGCAGCGTTGACGGAAGGGGGGAGCTGTTTTTT.

CDR3 sequence: CSVRAGRRANTEAFF. In nucleotides, the CDR3 is TGCAGCGTTAGGGCAGGCCGACGGGCGAACACTGAAGCTTTCTTT. V gene TRBV29-1 combines with J gene TRBJ1-1; D is unclear. Germline V gene lookup returns CDR1 SQVTM and CDR2 ANQGSEA. This CDR3 is built from 15 residues. The V gene lost 5 bases and the J gene lost 1 base, with 17 bases spanning the gap.

This clonotype has just one count. The germline gene is not matched at one end of the junction; a read error may be the cause. The chain employs TRBV10-3 and TRBJ2-7; D may be TRBD1 or TRBD2 (5 bases each). The CDR3 is 16 amino acids. CDR1 and CDR2 from the germline V gene are ENHRY and SYGVKD. The DNA of the CDR3 is TGTGCCAGCAGTTTATGGGGCGGAGAGGGCTCCTACGAGCAGTACTTC. Protein: CASSLWGGEGSYEQYF.

CDR3 region: CASSIGTGNYGYTF. Here the CDR3 DNA reads TGTGCCAGTAGTATAGGCACAGGGAACTATGGCTACACCTTC. V usage is TRBV19 and J usage is TRBJ1-2, with a possible D match to TRBD1 (6 bases). Trimming shortened V by 1 base and J by 2 bases, and 8 bases separated the two germline ends. The germline CDR1 and CDR2 sequences are LNHDA and SQIVND (reference sequence). CDR3 size: 14 residues.

This clonotype has more than one count but fewer than ten. V usage is TRBV24-1 and J usage is TRBJ2-2; 15 bases are a match to TRBD2. The J segment lost 5 bases and the V segment lost 5 bases, leaving 11 bases of the junction unmatched. Germline V gene lookup returns CDR1 KGHDR and CDR2 SFDVKD. This CDR3 comprises 19 residues. The DNA for the CDR3 is TGTGCCACCAGTGGTCGGACTAGCGGGAGGGCAGTAAAGACCGGGGAGCTGTTTTTT. This codes for CATSGRTSGRAVKTGELFF.

The chain couples TRBV12-3 or TRBV12-4 to TRBJ1-2; the D gene is possibly TRBD1 (6 bases). There are 12 residues in the CDR3. Trimming took 7 bases from V and 6 from J, leaving 12 bases between them. The CDR3 DNA sequence: TGTGCCAGCAAAAACAGGGTGGATGGCTACACCTTC. Translating gives CASKNRVDGYTF.

In this sample, this clonotype turned up once. The genes are TRBV29-1 and TRBJ2-7, with D maybe TRBD2 (5 bases). V lost 2 bases and J lost 13, with 18 bases in between. Germline V gene sequence: CDR1 SQVTM, CDR2 ANQGSEA. The CDR3 runs 12 residues. CDR3 bases: TGCAGCGTTGAAAGGGTTAGGGAGCCGACCTACTTC. Protein product: CSVERVREPTYF.

V usage is TRBV5-1 and J usage is TRBJ2-5; D unresolved. From germline, CDR1 is SGHRS and CDR2 YFSETQ. Trimming removed 0 bases from V and 0 bases from J, with 6 bases in between. This CDR3 is built from 14 residues. The CDR3 loop reads CASSLVPDQETQYF. In DNA form, the CDR3 reads TGCGCCAGCAGCTTGGTCCCAGACCAAGAGACCCAGTACTTC.

About this clonotype: This likely comes from a read error, as the CDR3 has no conserved phenylalanine or tryptophan at its end. The V gene is TRBV7-9, the J gene TRBJ1-2; D remains unclear. This CDR3 is built from 13 residues. V lost 0 bases, J lost 8 bases, and 10 bases lay in between. The V gene's germline CDR1 is SEHNR and CDR2 FQNEAQ (reference sequence). The CDR3 DNA follows: TGTGCCAGCAGCTTAGCAACCGTAGGGGGCTACACCCTC. This sequence encodes CASSLATVGGYTL.

In its sample, this clonotype was seen once. V and J are TRBV7-9 and TRBJ2-7; tentatively, D is TRBD1 or TRBD2 (7 bases each). This CDR3 has 16 residues. The germline V and J ends were trimmed by 5 bases and 5 bases, with 22 bases remaining between them. Germline V gives CDR1 SEHNR, CDR2 FQNEAQ (reference sequence). The chain's CDR3 is CASSQGGIGLDDEQYF. In DNA form, the CDR3 reads TGTGCCAGCAGCCAGGGGGGGATCGGTCTTGACGACGAGCAGTACTTC.

Of note for this clonotype: Germline and junction disagree at one end, which may indicate a read error. The rearrangement links TRBV24-1 to TRBJ1-2; 7 nucleotides align to TRBD1. CDR1 is KGHDR, CDR2 SFDVKD, per germline. The CDR3 runs to 13 residues. The CDR3 bases are TGTGCCAGCAGTCTAGAGGGGGCGCTGGGCTACACCTTC. It yields the protein CASSLEGALGYTF.

This chain joins TRBV7-2 and TRBJ1-1; D not certain. Germline loops: CDR1 SGHTA, CDR2 FQGNSA. The CDR3 runs to 15 residues. With 2 bases removed from V and 4 bases from J, the gap between germline ends came to 14 bases. The CDR3 loop reads CASSLWGSLSTEAFF. CDR3 sequence (DNA): TGTGCCAGCAGCTTATGGGGTTCTCTGAGCACTGAAGCTTTCTTT. The full variable domain, its missing parts supplied by reference TRBV7-2 and TRBJ1-1, is GAGVSQSPSNKVTEKGKDVELRCDPISGHTALYWYRQSLGQGLEFLIYFQGNSAPDKSGLPSDRFSAERTGGSVSTLTIQRTQQEDSAVYLCASSLWGSLSTEAFFGQGTRLTVV.

The chain combines TRBV10-2 with TRBJ2-5; D ambiguous. Germline V gives CDR1 WSHSY, CDR2 SAAADI. V lost 4 bases and J 1 base, leaving 10 bases between the germline ends. This CDR3 is 14 amino acids long. This chain's CDR3 is CASSGRTAQETQYF. For the CDR3, the DNA is TGCGCCAGCAGTGGCCGGACGGCCCAAGAGACCCAGTACTTC.

The chain has TRBV20-1 and TRBJ1-3, with 8 bases that match TRBD1. V lost 3 bases, J lost 7 bases, and 8 bases stayed unmatched. The germline gives CDR1 DFQATT, CDR2 SNEGSKA (reference sequence). The CDR3 is made up of 14 amino acids. This CDR3 is CSASRGTGQNTIYF. The CDR3, as DNA: TGCAGTGCTAGCCGGGGGACAGGACAGAACACCATATATTTT.

This clonotype was detected a few times. The chain couples TRBV2 to TRBJ1-2, with D possibly matching TRBD1 (5 bases). This CDR3 has 14 amino acids. The V gene's germline CDR1 is SNHLY and CDR2 FYNNEI. The V and J ends lost 6 bases and 4 bases respectively, with 15 bases between them. The CDR3 nucleotides are TGTGCCAGCAGCCAAGAGAGGGGTAGCTATGGCTACACCTTC. It is translated as CASSQERGSYGYTF.

Remarks on this clonotype: A read error may be the cause here, since a much bigger clone is one base away. The chain links TRBV7-2 to TRBJ2-5; 9 bases are shared with TRBD2. CDR1 is SGHTA, CDR2 FQGNSA, per germline. Trimming removed 5 bases from V and 4 bases from J; junction bases left unmatched: 2. The CDR3 sequence is 13 residues long. The CDR3: CASSATSGETQYF. CDR3 coding DNA: TGTGCCAGCAGCGCGACTAGCGGAGAGACCCAGTACTTC.